This paragraph reports one TCR beta chain. Its matching antigen is unknown. The CDR3 spans 15 residues. The germline V gene has CDR1 SGDLS and CDR2 YYNGEE. The trim removed 4 bases at V and 2 bases at J, leaving 9 bases unmatched. cDNA synthesis used the whole RNA isolate, giving expressed TCRB sequences. Libraries were prepared by immunoSEQ multiplex PCR; TCRdb keeps only in-frame clonotypes and omits some of them. The table has 200,000 to 300,000 clones, approximately 15% seen once. This specimen comes from a study of beta chain features in type 1 diabetes. Study-wide points: The study found moderately but significantly shorter TCRB CDR3s in all four CD4+ subsets of Type 1 diabetes patients. A PCR bias possibly favoring shorter templates would apply equally to patients and controls.

The chain couples TRBV9 to TRBJ2-7; 7 bases match TRBD2. This clonotype was obtained from a man under 40 with type 1 diabetes. Material for sequencing was naive CD4+ T cells from blood. This CDR3 is CASSRGGMNTYEQYF. The CDR3 coding sequence is TGTGCCAGCAGCCGCGGGGGAATGAATACCTACGAGCAGTACTTC.